What follows are 29 T cell receptor beta chains derived from one specimen sequenced in a study of CD8 T cells in ankylosing spondylitis (dated by TCRdb to 2015 to 2018). Libraries were made using 5' RACE. Instrument used: Illumina HiSeq 2500. Clones were called with MiXCR by TCRdb after fastp trimmed the public reads at Q25, and only in-frame beta chains were retained. Entries that share a CDR3 protein sequence are merged under the most common genes and DNA. The sample has 150,000 to 200,000 distinct CDR3 sequences on record, 30% to 40% of them singletons. The top ten clones comprise 6% of the sample. Sequencing input: synovial fluid, either unsorted or a sorted T cell fraction (not recorded which). All receptors come from a male donor with ankylosing spondylitis.

In its sample, this clonotype was seen many times. The rearrangement links TRBV6-5 to TRBJ1-5; D remains unclear. Trimming pared 4 bases from V and 4 bases from J, leaving 11 bases between. Germline V lookup: CDR1 MNHEY, CDR2 SVGAGI. The CDR3 has 14 amino acids. CDR3 in amino acids: CASSSYLGNQPQHF. Here the CDR3 DNA reads TGTGCCAGCAGTTCTTATCTGGGAAATCAGCCCCAGCATTTT.

This chain links TRBV12-3 or TRBV12-4 with TRBJ1-1; 8 bases agree with TRBD1. The CDR3 sequence is 12 residues long. CDR3 sequence (DNA): TGTGCGTCAGGGGGCTCAAGGACTGAAGCTTTCTTT. Translating gives CASGGSRTEAFF.

The gene calls are TRBV29-1 and TRBJ1-1; tentative D call: TRBD1 (5 bases). This CDR3 contains 10 residues. Trimming removed 6 bases from V and 6 bases from J, with 8 bases in between. Germline CDR1 SQVTM, CDR2 ANQGSEA. Here the CDR3 reads CSVGTAEAFF. In DNA form, the CDR3 reads TGCAGCGTCGGGACGGCTGAAGCTTTCTTT.

The CDR3: CASSSGRGNSPLHF. CDR3 nucleotide sequence: TGTGCCAGCAGCTCCGGACGGGGTAATTCACCCCTCCACTTT. This chain joins TRBV7-8 and TRBJ1-6, with no clear D. In germline, CDR1 is SGHVS, CDR2 FQNEAQ. The CDR3 extends over 14 amino acids. The V gene lost 4 bases and the J gene lost 6 bases, with 10 bases spanning the gap.

This clonotype appeared a few times. The chain combines TRBV20-1 with TRBJ2-3, with D perhaps matching TRBD1 (5 bases). The CDR3 is made up of 14 amino acids. V lost 5 bases to trimming and J lost 3 bases, with 15 bases between them. Germline V lookup: CDR1 DFQATT, CDR2 SNEGSKA (reference sequence). This CDR3 is CSALSPGLTDTQYF. For the CDR3, the DNA is TGCAGTGCTCTTTCCCCAGGGTTGACAGATACGCAGTATTTT.

The V and J genes are TRBV5-1 and TRBJ1-3; 8 nucleotides line up with TRBD1. V trimming: 0 bases; J trimming: 7 bases; junction bases outside the gene matches: 9. This CDR3 region has 16 residues. Looked up from germline, CDR1 is SGHRS and CDR2 is YFSETQ. The CDR3 reads CASSLGSTTGGNTIYF. The DNA for the CDR3 is TGCGCCAGCAGCTTGGGATCAACTACAGGGGGGAACACCATATATTTT.

The V call is TRBV12-3 or TRBV12-4, the J call TRBJ2-1; the match to TRBD1 covers 9 bases. This CDR3 comprises 15 residues. The J segment lost 4 bases and the V segment lost 6 bases, leaving 7 bases of the junction unmatched. The CDR3 loop reads CASSLGQGSYNEQFF. The CDR3 coding sequence is TGTGCCAGCAGCCTGGGACAGGGTTCATACAATGAGCAGTTCTTC.

This clonotype came up a few times. The V and J genes are TRBV7-2 and TRBJ1-5; D remains unclear. CDR3 length equals 13 residues. CDR1 is SGHTA and CDR2 is FQGNSA in the germline V gene. Trimming shortened V by 1 base and J by 7 bases, and 8 bases separated the two germline ends. The CDR3 DNA follows: TGTGCCAGCAGCTTAGACTCAAGACAGCCCCAGCATTTT. Encoded protein: CASSLDSRQPQHF.

This clonotype has ten or more counts. The chain recombines TRBV2 with TRBJ1-3; TRBD1 matches at 7 bases. The CDR3 has 15 residues. V was clipped by 6 bases and J by 2 bases; unmatched bases: 7. From germline, CDR1 is SNHLY and CDR2 FYNNEI. The DNA of the CDR3 is TGTGCCAGCAGCCACGGACAGGACCCTGGAAACACCATATATTTT. Encoded protein: CASSHGQDPGNTIYF.

The gene calls are TRBV6-1 and TRBJ2-5; TRBD1 might be the D (6 bases). The V gene's germline CDR1 is MNHNS and CDR2 SASEGT. Trimming removed 4 bases from V and 5 bases from J, with 23 bases in between. This CDR3 spans 17 amino acids. DNA of the CDR3: TGTGCCAGCAGTGGGTCCGTTGGGGACATCTATTGGGAGACCCAGTACTTC. Amino acid sequence: CASSGSVGDIYWETQYF.

This chain joins TRBV18 and TRBJ2-7; D may be TRBD2 (6 bases). Germline assignment: CDR1 KGHSH and CDR2 LQKENI. Trimming left V 3 bases short and J 3 bases short, with 12 bases between. The CDR3 extends over 14 amino acids. In DNA form, the CDR3 reads TGTGCCAGCTCACCCTCCCGGGGGAACTACGAGCAGTACTTC. Translating it yields CASSPSRGNYEQYF.

This clonotype came up a few times. This chain connects TRBV6-2 or TRBV6-3 to TRBJ2-7, with 9 bases that match TRBD2. This CDR3 spans 16 amino acids. CDR1 is MNHEY and CDR2 is SVGEGT in the germline V gene. The ends lost 2 bases at V and 3 bases at J; junction bases unmatched: 8. CDR3 DNA sequence: TGTGCCAGCAGTTACCCTGGCTCGACTAGCGGCTACGAGCAGTACTTC. Translated: CASSYPGSTSGYEQYF.

Comments on this clonotype: Germline is not matched at one junction end, which may reflect a read error. CDR3 bases: TGTGCCAGCAGCCCGAGGCCAGAAGGCCTCCAGATTTTC. Its translation: CASSPRPEGLQIF. V usage is TRBV9 and J usage is TRBJ1-2; no firm D call. Germline assignment: CDR1 SGDLS and CDR2 YYNGEE. The CDR3 is 13 amino acids.

A few counts support this clonotype. J is TRBJ2-7 and V is TRBV4-3, with 7 nucleotides matching TRBD1. The CDR3 has 14 residues. V shed 1 base, J shed 4 bases, and the junction held 4 bases outside the gene matches. Germline lookup yields CDR1 LGHNA and CDR2 YSLEER. The DNA for the CDR3 is TGCGCCAGCAGCCAAGGACAGGGATTTTACGAGCAGTACTTC. Its translation is CASSQGQGFYEQYF.

This clonotype turned up a few times. The chain couples TRBV7-9 to TRBJ1-1; D call uncertain. V lost 3 bases, J lost 4 bases, and 15 bases lay in between. Germline CDR1 SEHNR, CDR2 FQNEAQ (reference sequence). This CDR3 is 15 amino acids long. The CDR3 here is CASSFQLGRGTEAFF. The DNA for the CDR3 is TGTGCCAGCAGCTTCCAGCTTGGACGGGGCACTGAAGCTTTCTTT.

V and J are TRBV5-1 and TRBJ1-3; D not certain. This CDR3 spans 14 amino acids. The germline CDR1 and CDR2 sequences are SGHRS and YFSETQ. The V and J ends lost 4 bases and 0 bases respectively, with 8 bases between them. This CDR3 reads CASSPEDSGNTIYF. The CDR3, as DNA: TGCGCCAGCAGCCCGGAAGACTCTGGAAACACCATATATTTT.

V gene TRBV20-1 combines with J gene TRBJ2-7; TRBD1 is a possible D gene (6 bases). Between the trimmed V and J ends, which lost 7 bases and 2 bases, there was a span of 12 bases. There are 12 residues in the CDR3. The germline gives CDR1 DFQATT, CDR2 SNEGSKA (reference sequence). The CDR3 is CSGAGDAYEQYF. The CDR3 DNA is TGCAGTGGTGCAGGGGATGCCTACGAGCAGTACTTC.

This chain links TRBV6-1 with TRBJ1-5; 9 positions agree with TRBD1. Trimming took 4 bases from V and 2 from J; bases not matched to a gene: 6. Germline values: CDR1 MNHNS, CDR2 SASEGT. The CDR3 contains 16 residues. The CDR3: CASSGKDRGGNQPQHF. The CDR3 DNA is TGTGCCAGCAGTGGGAAGGACAGGGGCGGCAATCAGCCCCAGCATTTT.

The chain recombines TRBV10-3 with TRBJ2-1; maybe TRBD2 (5 bases). The CDR3 sequence is 15 residues long. Germline loops: CDR1 ENHRY, CDR2 SYGVKD. V was shortened by 3 bases and J by 7 bases, with 16 bases between the two germline ends. The chain's CDR3 is CAISEGLASRNEQFF. The CDR3 DNA is TGTGCCATCAGTGAAGGGCTAGCTTCGAGGAATGAGCAGTTCTTC.

This clonotype showed up many times. This CDR3 is CASSQVYGAWRRGATNTGELFF. The CDR3 nucleotides are TGTGCCAGCAGCCAAGTGTATGGAGCATGGAGGCGGGGGGCCACGAACACCGGGGAGCTGTTTTTT. The rearrangement links TRBV3-1 to TRBJ2-2, with 8 bases aligning to TRBD2. The CDR3 has 22 residues. Germline V gene sequence: CDR1 LGHDT, CDR2 YNNKEL (reference sequence). With 1 base clipped from V and 0 bases from J, the junction kept 19 bases outside the gene matches.

There are a few counts of this clonotype. This sequence joins TRBV12-3 or TRBV12-4 and TRBJ2-1; 7 bases are shared with TRBD1. The CDR3 has 13 amino acids. After removal of 5 bases from V and 12 bases from J, the junction contained 10 bases not matched to a gene. CDR3 sequence reads: CASSPGQQLGQFF. The CDR3 coding sequence is TGTGCCAGCAGTCCGGGACAGCAGCTTGGGCAGTTCTTC.

The chain recombines TRBV20-1 with TRBJ2-7; 10 bases are shared with TRBD2. The trim removed 2 bases at V and 7 bases at J, leaving 11 bases unmatched. Germline values: CDR1 DFQATT, CDR2 SNEGSKA (reference sequence). The CDR3 is made up of 15 amino acids. This chain's CDR3 is CSARPWTSGLGEQYF. As DNA, the CDR3 is TGCAGTGCTAGACCTTGGACTAGCGGACTTGGAGAGCAGTACTTC.

The chain uses TRBV30 and TRBJ1-1, with D tentatively TRBD1 (5 bases). Trimming left V 0 bases short and J 7 bases short, with 12 bases between. Looked up from germline, CDR1 is GTSNPN and CDR2 is SVGIG (reference sequence). CDR3 length equals 13 residues. The CDR3 region is CAWSVGQGSEAFF. The CDR3 DNA sequence: TGTGCCTGGAGTGTAGGCCAGGGCAGTGAAGCTTTCTTT.

The rearrangement links TRBV3-1 to TRBJ1-2; 9 bases line up with TRBD1. Losses at the gene ends were 6 bases for V and 8 bases for J; bases not matched to a gene: 4. From germline, CDR1 is LGHDT and CDR2 YNNKEL (reference sequence). The CDR3 totals 12 residues. CDR3 bases: TGTGCCAGCAGGTCCGGGACAGGGGGCTACACCTTC. Protein: CASRSGTGGYTF.

This clonotype has only a few counts. The gene calls are TRBV12-3 or TRBV12-4 and TRBJ2-1, with D possibly TRBD1 on 5 matching bases. The CDR3 length is 19 residues. With 1 base removed from V and 0 bases from J, the gap between germline ends came to 19 bases. This CDR3 is CASSLGGRQTRSSYNEQFF. The DNA of the CDR3 is TGTGCCAGCAGTTTAGGAGGAAGACAGACAAGGAGCTCCTACAATGAGCAGTTCTTC.

The chain uses TRBV29-1 and TRBJ1-3; weak D call: TRBD1 (6 bases). V lost 6 bases to trimming and J lost 0 bases, with 6 bases between them. From germline, CDR1 is SQVTM and CDR2 ANQGSEA. The CDR3 sequence is 12 residues long. The CDR3 sequence is CSVRGSGNTIYF. The CDR3 region has the DNA TGCAGCGTCAGGGGCTCTGGAAACACCATATATTTT.

The genes are TRBV5-1 and TRBJ2-1, with D tentatively TRBD1 (6 bases). Germline CDR1 and CDR2: SGHRS and YFSETQ. The CDR3 spans 16 residues. V lost 0 bases and J lost 4, with 14 bases in between. CDR3 DNA: TGCGCCAGCAGCTTGGCCCCGGCAGGGGCGTACAATGAGCAGTTCTTC. Translation: CASSLAPAGAYNEQFF.

The V call is TRBV19, the J call TRBJ1-2; 10 nucleotides line up with TRBD1. The length of the CDR3 is 15 residues. Germline V CDR1 and CDR2: LNHDA, SQIVND (reference sequence). V shed 7 bases, J shed 0 bases, and the junction held 5 bases outside the gene matches. The DNA of the CDR3 is TGTGCCAGTAAGGGACAGGGGCTCTCTAACTATGGCTACACCTTC. It yields the protein CASKGQGLSNYGYTF. The complete variable domain, with remaining parts taken from reference TRBV19 and TRBJ1-2, reads DGGITQSPKYLFRKEGQNVTLSCEQNLNHDAMYWYRQDPGQGLRLIYYSQIVNDFQKGDIAEGYSVSREKKESFPLTVTSAQKNPTAFYLCASKGQGLSNYGYTFGSGTRLTVV.

This clonotype has a handful of counts. The chain has TRBV11-2 and TRBJ2-7; D unclear. The CDR3 length is 13 residues. Trimming shortened V by 7 bases and J by 6 bases, and 16 bases separated the two germline ends. CDR1 is SGHAT and CDR2 is FQNNGV in the germline V gene. CDR3 DNA sequence: TGTGCCAGCAACCCTCTGAATAGTGGCGAGCAGTACTTC. It is translated as CASNPLNSGEQYF.